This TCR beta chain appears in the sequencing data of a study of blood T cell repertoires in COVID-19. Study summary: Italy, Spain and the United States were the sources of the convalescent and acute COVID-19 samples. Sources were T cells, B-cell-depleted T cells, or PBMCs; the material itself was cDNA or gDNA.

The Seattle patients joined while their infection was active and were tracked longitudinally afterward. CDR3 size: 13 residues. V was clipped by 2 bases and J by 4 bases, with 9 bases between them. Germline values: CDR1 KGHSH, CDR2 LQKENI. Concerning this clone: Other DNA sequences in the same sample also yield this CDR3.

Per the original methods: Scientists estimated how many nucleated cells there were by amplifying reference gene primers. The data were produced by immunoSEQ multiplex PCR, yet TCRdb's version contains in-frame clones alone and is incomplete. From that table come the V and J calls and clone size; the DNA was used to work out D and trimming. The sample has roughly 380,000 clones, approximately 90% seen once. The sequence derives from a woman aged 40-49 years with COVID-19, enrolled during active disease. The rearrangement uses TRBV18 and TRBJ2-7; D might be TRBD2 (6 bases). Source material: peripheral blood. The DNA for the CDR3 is TGTGCCAGCTCACCAGGAGGGTCGTACGAGCAGTACTTC. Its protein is CASSPGGSYEQYF.